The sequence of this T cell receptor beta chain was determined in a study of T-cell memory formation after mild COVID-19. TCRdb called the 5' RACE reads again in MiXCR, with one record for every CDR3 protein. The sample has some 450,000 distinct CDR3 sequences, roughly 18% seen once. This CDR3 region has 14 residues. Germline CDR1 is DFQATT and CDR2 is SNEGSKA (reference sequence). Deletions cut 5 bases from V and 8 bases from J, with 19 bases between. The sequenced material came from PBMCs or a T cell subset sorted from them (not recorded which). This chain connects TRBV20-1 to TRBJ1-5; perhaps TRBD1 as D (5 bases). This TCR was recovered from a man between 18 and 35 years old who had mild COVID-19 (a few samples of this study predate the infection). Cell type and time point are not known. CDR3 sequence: CSAFDGTEQKPQHF. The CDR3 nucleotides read TGCAGTGCTTTTGACGGGACCGAGCAAAAGCCCCAGCATTTT.